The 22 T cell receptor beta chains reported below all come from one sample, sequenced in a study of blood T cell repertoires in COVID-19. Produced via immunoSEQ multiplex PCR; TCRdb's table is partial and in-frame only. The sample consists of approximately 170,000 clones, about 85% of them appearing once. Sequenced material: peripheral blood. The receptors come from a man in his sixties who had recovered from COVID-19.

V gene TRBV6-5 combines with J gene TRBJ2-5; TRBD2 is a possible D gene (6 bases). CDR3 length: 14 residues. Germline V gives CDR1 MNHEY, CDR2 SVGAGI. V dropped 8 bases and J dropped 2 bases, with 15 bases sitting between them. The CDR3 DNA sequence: TGTGCCAGCGCTACCTCCCGGGGGCAAGAGACCCAGTACTTC. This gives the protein CASATSRGQETQYF.

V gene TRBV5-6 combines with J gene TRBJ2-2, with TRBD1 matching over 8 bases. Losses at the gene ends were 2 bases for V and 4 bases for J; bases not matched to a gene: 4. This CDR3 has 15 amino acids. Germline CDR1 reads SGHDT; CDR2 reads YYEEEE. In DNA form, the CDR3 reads TGTGCCAGCAGCTTCAGGGACAGGAGCACCGGGGAGCTGTTTTTT. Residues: CASSFRDRSTGELFF.

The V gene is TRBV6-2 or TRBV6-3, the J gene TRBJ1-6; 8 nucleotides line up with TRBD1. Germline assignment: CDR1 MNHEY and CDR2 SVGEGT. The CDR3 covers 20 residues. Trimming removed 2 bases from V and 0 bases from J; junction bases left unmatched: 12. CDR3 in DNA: TGTGCCAGCAGTTACAGAGCTGACAGGGGCCTCAGCTCCTATAATTCACCCCTCCACTTT. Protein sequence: CASSYRADRGLSSYNSPLHF.

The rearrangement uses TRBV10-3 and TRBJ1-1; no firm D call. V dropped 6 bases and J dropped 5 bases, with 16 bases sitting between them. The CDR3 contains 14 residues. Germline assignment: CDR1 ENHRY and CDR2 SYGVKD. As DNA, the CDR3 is TGTGCCATCAGCAGGATGGGTGATGGGACTGAAGCTTTCTTT. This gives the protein CAISRMGDGTEAFF.

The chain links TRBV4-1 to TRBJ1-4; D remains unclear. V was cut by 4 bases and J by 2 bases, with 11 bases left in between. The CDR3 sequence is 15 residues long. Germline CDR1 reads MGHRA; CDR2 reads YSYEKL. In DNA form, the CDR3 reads TGCGCCAGCAGCCCCCGGGAAGGGACTAATGAAAAACTGTTTTTT. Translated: CASSPREGTNEKLFF.

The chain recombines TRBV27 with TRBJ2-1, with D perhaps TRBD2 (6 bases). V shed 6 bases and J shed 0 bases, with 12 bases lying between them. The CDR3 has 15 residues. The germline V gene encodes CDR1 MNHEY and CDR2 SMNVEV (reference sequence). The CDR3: CASRGVGGSYNEQFF. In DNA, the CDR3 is TGTGCCAGCAGAGGGGTGGGGGGCTCCTACAATGAGCAGTTCTTC.

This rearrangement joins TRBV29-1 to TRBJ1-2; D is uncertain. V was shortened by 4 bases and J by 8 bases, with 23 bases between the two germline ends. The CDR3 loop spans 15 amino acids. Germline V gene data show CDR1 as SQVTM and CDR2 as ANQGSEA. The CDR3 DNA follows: TGCAGCGTTGTATTCGGTCACACCGGGGTAGGCGGCTACACCTTC. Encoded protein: CSVVFGHTGVGGYTF.

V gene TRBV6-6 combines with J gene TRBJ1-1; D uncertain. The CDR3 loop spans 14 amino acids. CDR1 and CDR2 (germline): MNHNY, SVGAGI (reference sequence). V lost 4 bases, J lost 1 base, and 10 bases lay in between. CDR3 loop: CASSWREGNTEAFF. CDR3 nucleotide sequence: TGTGCCAGCAGTTGGCGAGAGGGGAACACTGAAGCTTTCTTT.

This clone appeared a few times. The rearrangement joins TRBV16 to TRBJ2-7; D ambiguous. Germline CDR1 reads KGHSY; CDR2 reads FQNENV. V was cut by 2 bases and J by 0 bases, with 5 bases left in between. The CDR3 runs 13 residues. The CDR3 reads CASSQSYSYEQYF. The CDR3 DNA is TGTGCCAGCAGCCAAAGCTACTCCTACGAGCAGTACTTC.

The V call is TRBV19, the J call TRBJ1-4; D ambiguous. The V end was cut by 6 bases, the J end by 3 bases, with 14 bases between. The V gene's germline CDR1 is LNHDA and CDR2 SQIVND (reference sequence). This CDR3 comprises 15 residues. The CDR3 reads CASRTERVPNEKLFF. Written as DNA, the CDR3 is TGTGCCAGTAGGACGGAGAGGGTACCTAATGAAAAACTGTTTTTT.

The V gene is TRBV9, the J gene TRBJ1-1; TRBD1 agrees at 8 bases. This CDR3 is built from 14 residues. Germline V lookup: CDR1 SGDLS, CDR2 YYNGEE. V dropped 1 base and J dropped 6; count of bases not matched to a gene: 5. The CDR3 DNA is TGTGCCAGCAGCGTATCAACAGGGGGACCTGAAGCTTTCTTT. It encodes CASSVSTGGPEAFF.

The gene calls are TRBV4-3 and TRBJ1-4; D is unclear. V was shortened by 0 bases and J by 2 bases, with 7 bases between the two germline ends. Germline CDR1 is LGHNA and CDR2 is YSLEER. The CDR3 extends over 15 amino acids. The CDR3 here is CASSQDRVTNEKLFF. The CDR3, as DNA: TGCGCCAGCAGCCAAGACCGAGTTACTAATGAAAAACTGTTTTTT.

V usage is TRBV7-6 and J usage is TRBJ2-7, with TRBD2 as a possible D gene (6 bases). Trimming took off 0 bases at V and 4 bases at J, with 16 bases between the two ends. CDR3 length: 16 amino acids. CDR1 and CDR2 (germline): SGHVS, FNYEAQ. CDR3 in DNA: TGTGCCAGCAGCTTAGCGGGGGGACTGGCTGGTTACGAGCAGTACTTC. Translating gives CASSLAGGLAGYEQYF.

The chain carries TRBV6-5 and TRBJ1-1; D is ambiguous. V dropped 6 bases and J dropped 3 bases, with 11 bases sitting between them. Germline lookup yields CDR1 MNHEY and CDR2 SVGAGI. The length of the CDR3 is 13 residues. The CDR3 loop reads CASSFGEDTEAFF. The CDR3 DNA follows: TGTGCCAGCAGCTTCGGGGAGGACACTGAAGCTTTCTTT.

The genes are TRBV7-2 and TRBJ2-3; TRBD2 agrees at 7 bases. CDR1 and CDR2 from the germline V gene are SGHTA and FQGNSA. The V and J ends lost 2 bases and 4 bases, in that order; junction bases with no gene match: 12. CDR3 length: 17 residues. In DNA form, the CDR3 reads TGTGCCAGCAGCTTAATGGGCGGGGGTACAGGTTCAGATACGCAGTATTTT. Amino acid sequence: CASSLMGGGTGSDTQYF.

The CDR3 DNA follows: TGTGCCAGCAGCCCCCCCAGCGGGATGAACACCGGGGAGCTGTTTTTT. Encoded protein: CASSPPSGMNTGELFF. This chain links TRBV7-2 with TRBJ2-2; 7 bases agree with TRBD2. CDR1 is SGHTA and CDR2 is FQGNSA in the germline V gene. This CDR3 region has 16 residues. J lost 1 base, V lost 5 bases, and 7 bases had no gene match.

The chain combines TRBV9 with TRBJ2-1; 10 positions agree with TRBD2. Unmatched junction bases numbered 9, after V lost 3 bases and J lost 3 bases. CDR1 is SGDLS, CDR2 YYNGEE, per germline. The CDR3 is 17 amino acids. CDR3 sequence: CASSASSGGAYYNEQFF. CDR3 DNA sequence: TGTGCCAGCAGCGCATCAAGCGGGGGGGCGTACTACAATGAGCAGTTCTTC.

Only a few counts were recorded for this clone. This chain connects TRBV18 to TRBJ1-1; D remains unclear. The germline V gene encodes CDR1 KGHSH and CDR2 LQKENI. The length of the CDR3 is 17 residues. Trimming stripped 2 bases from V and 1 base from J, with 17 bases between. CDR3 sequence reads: CASSPIPLRGGNTEAFF. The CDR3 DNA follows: TGTGCCAGCTCACCAATCCCCCTTCGGGGTGGGAACACTGAAGCTTTCTTT.

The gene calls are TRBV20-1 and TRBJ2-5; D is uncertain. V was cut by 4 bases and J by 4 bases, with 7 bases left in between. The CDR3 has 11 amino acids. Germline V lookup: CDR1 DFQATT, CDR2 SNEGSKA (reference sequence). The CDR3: CSAKPTETQYF. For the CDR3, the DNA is TGCAGTGCTAAGCCTACAGAGACCCAGTACTTC.

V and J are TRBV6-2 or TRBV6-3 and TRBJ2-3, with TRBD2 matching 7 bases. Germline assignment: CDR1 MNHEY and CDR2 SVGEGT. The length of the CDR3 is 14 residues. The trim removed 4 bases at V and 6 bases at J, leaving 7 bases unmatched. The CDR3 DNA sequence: TGTGCCAGCAGTTTTCAAGCGGGGTGGGATACGCAGTATTTT. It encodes CASSFQAGWDTQYF.

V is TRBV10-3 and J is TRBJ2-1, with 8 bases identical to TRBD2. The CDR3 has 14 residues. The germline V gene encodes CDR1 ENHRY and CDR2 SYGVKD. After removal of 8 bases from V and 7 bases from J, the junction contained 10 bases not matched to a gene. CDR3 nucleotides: TGTGCCATCCGGGCGGGGGGCGCTGGGAATGAGCAGTTCTTC. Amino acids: CAIRAGGAGNEQFF.

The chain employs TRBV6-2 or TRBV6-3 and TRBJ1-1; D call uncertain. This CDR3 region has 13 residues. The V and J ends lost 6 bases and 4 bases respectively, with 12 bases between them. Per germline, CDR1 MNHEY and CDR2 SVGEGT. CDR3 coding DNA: TGTGCCAGCAGCCTCATGCCGGGCACTGAAGCTTTCTTT. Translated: CASSLMPGTEAFF.